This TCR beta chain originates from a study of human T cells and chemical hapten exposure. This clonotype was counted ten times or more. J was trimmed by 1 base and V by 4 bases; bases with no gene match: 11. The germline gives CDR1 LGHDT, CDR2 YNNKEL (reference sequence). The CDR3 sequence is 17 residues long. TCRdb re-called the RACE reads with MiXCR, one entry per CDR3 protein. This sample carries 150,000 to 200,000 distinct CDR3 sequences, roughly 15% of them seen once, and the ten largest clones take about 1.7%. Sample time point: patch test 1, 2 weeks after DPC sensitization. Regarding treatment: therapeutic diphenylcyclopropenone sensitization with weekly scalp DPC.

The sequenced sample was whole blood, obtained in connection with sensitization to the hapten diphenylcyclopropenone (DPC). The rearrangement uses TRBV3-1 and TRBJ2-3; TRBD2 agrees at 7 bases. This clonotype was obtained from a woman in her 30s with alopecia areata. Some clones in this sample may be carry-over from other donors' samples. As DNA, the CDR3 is TGTGCCAGCAGCCGGACGAAGGCGGGAGTCGGCACAGATACGCAGTATTTT. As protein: CASSRTKAGVGTDTQYF.